A single sample gave rise to the 31 T cell receptor beta chains below, sequenced in a study of CD8 T cells in Susac syndrome. When the RNA was reverse transcribed, random hexamers were used with an input of roughly 0.45 to 1 ug. TCRdb reanalysed the immunoSEQ multiplex PCR reads using MiXCR and keeps one entry per CDR3 protein. The data show about 430,000 distinct CDR3 sequences, roughly 85% seen once. Sample: CD8+ T cells from PBMCs. Receptors were obtained from a human donor with multiple sclerosis.

The rearrangement joins TRBV6-4 to TRBJ2-7; the D gene could be TRBD1 or TRBD2 (5 bases each). V lost 0 bases to trimming and J lost 2 bases, with 14 bases between them. The CDR3 loop spans 16 amino acids. Germline V gene lookup returns CDR1 MRHNA and CDR2 SNTAGT. The CDR3 sequence: CASSDSERDRPYEQYF. Written as DNA, the CDR3 is TGTGCCAGCAGTGACTCCGAACGGGACCGACCCTACGAGCAGTACTTC.

J is TRBJ1-4 and V is TRBV13, with 8 bases aligning to TRBD1. The germline V gene has CDR1 PRHDT and CDR2 FYEKMQ (reference sequence). Germline trimming cut 4 bases from V and 7 bases from J; bases unmatched to any gene: 5. The CDR3 runs to 14 residues. The CDR3 protein is CASSWTGRGEKLFF. CDR3 bases: TGTGCCAGCAGCTGGACAGGGAGAGGTGAAAAACTGTTTTTT. Looking up the rest from reference TRBV13 and TRBJ1-4 gives the full variable domain: AAGVIQSPRHLIKEKRETATLKCYPIPRHDTVYWYQQGPGQDPQFLISFYEKMQSDKGSIPDRFSAQQFSDYHSELNMSSLELGDSALYFCASSWTGRGEKLFFGSGTQLSVL.

The chain uses TRBV30 and TRBJ2-1, with D perhaps matching TRBD2 (6 bases). CDR1 and CDR2 from the germline V gene are GTSNPN and SVGIG (reference sequence). The CDR3 consists of 14 residues. For the CDR3, the DNA is TGTGCTCACGGCGGGGACCTCTCCTACAATGAGCAGTTCTTC. Its translation: CAHGGDLSYNEQFF. Full variable domain (remainder filled in from reference TRBV30 and TRBJ2-1): SQTIHQWPATLVQPVGSPLSLECTVEGTSNPNLYWYRQAAGRGLQLLFYSVGIGQISSEVPQNLSASRPQDRQFILSSKKLLLSDSGFYLCAHGGDLSYNEQFFGPGTRLTVL.

The V call is TRBV5-1, the J call TRBJ2-5, with 10 bases lining up with TRBD2. CDR1 is SGHRS and CDR2 is YFSETQ in the germline V gene. Trimming at V came to 4 bases and at J to 1 base, leaving 7 bases not matched to a gene. CDR3 length: 16 amino acids. The CDR3 DNA sequence: TGCGCCAGCAGCCAAGGACTAGCGGACGGCCAAGAGACCCAGTACTTC. Translated: CASSQGLADGQETQYF.

The chain employs TRBV5-6 and TRBJ2-6; unclear D gene. Trimming removed 5 bases at V and 2 bases at J, with 5 bases between. CDR3 length: 13 amino acids. Germline V CDR1 and CDR2: SGHDT, YYEEEE. The CDR3 region has the DNA TGTGCCAGCAGTGTTACTGGGGCCAACGTCCTGACTTTC. Protein sequence: CASSVTGANVLTF. Drawing the rest from reference TRBV5-6 and TRBJ2-6, the complete variable domain is DAGVTQSPTHLIKTRGQQVTLRCSPKSGHDTVSWYQQALGQGPQFIFQYYEEEERQRGNFPDRFSGHQFPNYSSELNVNALLLGDSALYLCASSVTGANVLTFGAGSRLTVL.

The chain uses TRBV14 and TRBJ2-1; D is perhaps TRBD2 (5 bases). This CDR3 has 16 amino acids. Germline V gene data show CDR1 as SGHDN and CDR2 as FVKESK. V was pared by 1 base and J by 3 bases, with 13 bases between. The CDR3 DNA reads as TGTGCCAGCAGCCAAGGTCACGGAAGCGGCTACAATGAGCAGTTCTTC. Protein: CASSQGHGSGYNEQFF.

The CDR3 sequence is CASRGPGQEEQYF. In DNA, the CDR3 is TGTGCCAGTAGAGGCCCAGGCCAGGAAGAGCAGTACTTC. The V and J genes are TRBV19 and TRBJ2-7; D gene unclear. V was shortened by 6 bases and J by 7 bases, with 16 bases between the two germline ends. Germline CDR1 LNHDA, CDR2 SQIVND (reference sequence). The CDR3 length is 13 residues.

The gene calls are TRBV11-2 and TRBJ2-5; D possibly uses TRBD1 or TRBD2 (6 bases each). Between the trimmed V and J ends, which lost 3 bases and 5 bases, there was a span of 16 bases. The CDR3 is made up of 15 amino acids. Germline CDR1 and CDR2: SGHAT and FQNNGV. CDR3 nucleotide sequence: TGTGCCAGCAGCTTGGGGCCCTGGGGGGCCGAGACCCAGTACTTC. Its protein is CASSLGPWGAETQYF.

This chain connects TRBV2 to TRBJ2-1; possibly TRBD1 or TRBD2 for D (5 bases each). V was shortened by 1 base and J by 8 bases, with 9 bases between the two germline ends. This CDR3 comprises 13 residues. Germline CDR1 and CDR2: SNHLY and FYNNEI. The CDR3 loop is CASSEVRGDEQFF. The CDR3 DNA follows: TGTGCCAGCAGTGAAGTCAGAGGGGATGAGCAGTTCTTC.

This clonotype occurred a few times. The chain combines TRBV2 with TRBJ2-7; D might be TRBD2 (6 bases). The CDR3 is 14 amino acids. Deletions cut 3 bases from V and 0 bases from J, with 9 bases between. Germline values: CDR1 SNHLY, CDR2 FYNNEI. In nucleotides, the CDR3 is TGTGCCAGCAGTGACAGGGAGGACTCCTACGAGCAGTACTTC. This sequence encodes CASSDREDSYEQYF.

The CDR3 loop is CASSSFSGTFYEQYF. DNA for the CDR3: TGTGCCAGCAGTTCCTTTAGCGGGACCTTCTACGAGCAGTACTTC. The chain employs TRBV12-3 or TRBV12-4 and TRBJ2-7, with 8 bases aligning to TRBD2. The CDR3 has 15 residues. Trimming at V came to 4 bases and at J to 3 bases, leaving 8 bases not matched to a gene.

The rearrangement uses TRBV7-9 and TRBJ2-7; D gene ambiguous. CDR1 and CDR2 (germline): SEHNR, FQNEAQ (reference sequence). The CDR3 is 8 amino acids. Trimming cost V 10 bases and J 3 bases, with 1 base left between them. The CDR3: CANYEQYF. The CDR3 nucleotides are TGTGCCAACTACGAGCAGTACTTC.

This clonotype was observed a few times. The V call is TRBV7-2, the J call TRBJ2-3; 7 bases agree with TRBD1. The CDR3 spans 13 residues. CDR1 is SGHTA and CDR2 is FQGNSA in the germline V gene. The trim removed 11 bases at V and 2 bases at J, leaving 7 bases unmatched. CDR3 in DNA: TGTGCCTCTGGACAGGCTATCACAGATACGCAGTATTTT. Residues: CASGQAITDTQYF.

This clonotype was seen more than once but under ten times. This chain uses TRBV7-2 with TRBJ2-5, with TRBD2 matching 13 bases. CDR3 length: 15 residues. The ends lost 4 bases at V and 5 bases at J; junction bases unmatched: 4. Germline assignment: CDR1 SGHTA and CDR2 FQGNSA. The CDR3 DNA is TGTGCCAGCAGCTCACTAGCGGGGGGGCCGGAGACCCAGTACTTC. Translation gives CASSSLAGGPETQYF.

This clonotype was picked up a small number of times. V is TRBV5-1 and J is TRBJ2-1; 10 nucleotides agree with TRBD1. Unmatched junction bases numbered 6, after V lost 4 bases and J lost 5 bases. The CDR3 length is 15 residues. Germline V gene lookup returns CDR1 SGHRS and CDR2 YFSETQ. The CDR3 nucleotides are TGCGCCAGCAGCCCGACAGGGGGCCACCACAATGAGCAGTTCTTC. Its translation is CASSPTGGHHNEQFF.

This clonotype was counted between two and nine times. The V gene is TRBV5-4, the J gene TRBJ2-7, with 13 positions matching TRBD2. The germline gives CDR1 SGHNT, CDR2 YYREEE (reference sequence). CDR3 size: 15 residues. The junction had 3 bases not matched to a gene; V was cut back by 2 bases and J by 4 bases. Here the CDR3 reads CASSFWTSGSYEQYF. The CDR3 DNA reads as TGTGCCAGCAGCTTTTGGACTAGCGGGAGTTACGAGCAGTACTTC.

The V call is TRBV27, the J call TRBJ2-1; no reliable D call. V shed 0 bases and J shed 8 bases, with 8 bases lying between them. This CDR3 contains 13 residues. Germline values: CDR1 MNHEY, CDR2 SMNVEV (reference sequence). The CDR3 DNA follows: TGTGCCAGCAGTTTATCAGGCAGACATGAGCAGTTCTTC. This translates into CASSLSGRHEQFF.

The rearrangement uses TRBV28 and TRBJ2-1; TRBD2 aligns across 7 bases. Trimming took 3 bases from V and 4 from J; bases not matched to a gene: 6. Germline V gene sequence: CDR1 MDHEN, CDR2 SYDVKM. The CDR3 consists of 15 residues. The CDR3: CASSLTGRGYNEQFF. The CDR3 DNA sequence: TGTGCCAGCAGTTTGACGGGGAGGGGATACAATGAGCAGTTCTTC.

The chain recombines TRBV30 with TRBJ2-1; no clear D. Germline V gene data show CDR1 as GTSNPN and CDR2 as SVGIG (reference sequence). V was trimmed by 0 bases and J by 8 bases, leaving 8 bases between them. CDR3 length: 12 residues. The CDR3 here is CAWSVVGHEQFF. The CDR3 DNA reads as TGTGCCTGGAGTGTGGTAGGACATGAGCAGTTCTTC. Based on the CDR3 plus reference TRBV30 and TRBJ2-1, the full variable domain is SQTIHQWPATLVQPVGSPLSLECTVEGTSNPNLYWYRQAAGRGLQLLFYSVGIGQISSEVPQNLSASRPQDRQFILSSKKLLLSDSGFYLCAWSVVGHEQFFGPGTRLTVL.

The chain couples TRBV10-2 to TRBJ1-2, with TRBD1 matching over 9 bases. In germline, CDR1 is WSHSY, CDR2 SAAADI. The CDR3 is 16 residues long. The V segment lost 2 bases and the J segment 5 bases; nucleotides outside the gene matches: 9. The CDR3 reads CASSEPDRGHIYGYTF. DNA of the CDR3: TGCGCCAGCAGTGAGCCGGACAGGGGACACATTTATGGCTACACCTTC.

This chain links TRBV2 with TRBJ2-5; 9 nucleotides align to TRBD1. This CDR3 has 15 residues. Germline V gives CDR1 SNHLY, CDR2 FYNNEI. V was clipped by 5 bases and J by 0 bases; unmatched bases: 4. The CDR3 bases are TGTGCCAGCAGTCTTACAGGGGGCAACCAAGAGACCCAGTACTTC. It encodes CASSLTGGNQETQYF. Based on the CDR3 plus reference TRBV2 and TRBJ2-5, the full variable domain is EPEVTQTPSHQVTQMGQEVILRCVPISNHLYFYWYRQILGQKVEFLVSFYNNEISEKSEIFDDQFSVERPDGSNFTLKIRSTKLEDSAMYFCASSLTGGNQETQYFGPGTRLLVL.

The chain employs TRBV10-2 and TRBJ2-7; weak D call: TRBD2 (6 bases). This CDR3 has 16 amino acids. V gave up 11 bases and J gave up 0 bases, with 23 bases separating them. CDR1 and CDR2 (germline): WSHSY, SAAADI. CDR3 in DNA: TGCGCCTCATACGGGGGACCACCTAGGGTCTCCTACGAGCAGTACTTC. This gives the protein CASYGGPPRVSYEQYF.

This chain connects TRBV3-1 to TRBJ2-5, with a tentative D call TRBD1 (5 bases). The V end lost 5 bases, the J end lost 2 bases, and 21 bases lay between the germline ends. The germline V gene encodes CDR1 LGHDT and CDR2 YNNKEL (reference sequence). This CDR3 has 17 amino acids. The CDR3 reads CASSSTGGHREQETQYF. The CDR3 bases are TGTGCCAGCAGCAGCACGGGCGGACATAGGGAACAAGAGACCCAGTACTTC.

The rearrangement links TRBV5-1 to TRBJ1-1; possibly TRBD1 for D (5 bases). The CDR3 is 16 residues long. Looked up from germline, CDR1 is SGHRS and CDR2 is YFSETQ. V gave up 4 bases and J gave up 4 bases, with 20 bases separating them. CDR3 region: CASSEVGANRGTEAFF. The DNA of the CDR3 is TGCGCCAGCAGCGAAGTTGGGGCGAACCGCGGCACTGAAGCTTTCTTT.

The J gene is TRBJ1-2, the V gene TRBV6-5; a possible D gene is TRBD1 (5 bases). Germline V gives CDR1 MNHEY, CDR2 SVGAGI. The CDR3 runs to 15 residues. V was cut by 4 bases and J by 4 bases, with 16 bases left in between. CDR3 residues: CASSLGESRFYGYTF. CDR3 DNA sequence: TGTGCCAGCAGTTTAGGGGAGTCCCGGTTCTATGGCTACACCTTC.

The gene calls are TRBV12-3 or TRBV12-4 and TRBJ2-2; D gene uncertain. V was cut by 4 bases and J by 4 bases, with 13 bases left in between. The CDR3 length is 15 residues. CDR3 in DNA: TGTGCCAGCAGTTGGTCCGAAGGGATCACCGGGGAGCTGTTTTTT. The encoded protein is CASSWSEGITGELFF.

The V gene is TRBV30, the J gene TRBJ2-7; 9 nucleotides line up with TRBD2. Germline CDR1 GTSNPN, CDR2 SVGIG (reference sequence). With 1 base clipped from V and 2 bases from J, the junction kept 6 bases outside the gene matches. The CDR3 covers 15 residues. CDR3 residues: CAWSARLAATYEQYF. The CDR3 DNA reads TGTGCCTGGAGTGCCCGACTAGCGGCTACCTACGAGCAGTACTTC.

This clonotype was seen just once. This rearrangement joins TRBV20-1 to TRBJ1-1; D not resolved. CDR3 length equals 12 residues. The V end lost 4 bases, the J end lost 4 bases, and 10 bases lay between the germline ends. In germline, CDR1 is DFQATT, CDR2 SNEGSKA (reference sequence). The CDR3 sequence is CSAIMVGTEAFF. The DNA of the CDR3 is TGCAGTGCTATCATGGTGGGCACTGAAGCTTTCTTT.

The V and J genes are TRBV6-1 and TRBJ1-5; no clear D. Germline V gene data show CDR1 as MNHNS and CDR2 as SASEGT. The CDR3 is 14 amino acids. V lost 1 base to trimming and J lost 4 bases, with 8 bases between them. DNA for the CDR3: TGTGCCAGCAGTGAAGGCCAGGAAAATCAGCCCCAGCATTTT. Its protein product is CASSEGQENQPQHF.

This rearrangement joins TRBV7-2 to TRBJ1-4; 8 nucleotides agree with TRBD1. There are 14 residues in the CDR3. Trimming at V came to 5 bases and at J to 8 bases, leaving 7 bases not matched to a gene. From germline, CDR1 is SGHTA and CDR2 FQGNSA. The CDR3, as DNA: TGTGCCAGCAGCGTAACAGGGGGTAAAGAAAAACTGTTTTTT. This encodes CASSVTGGKEKLFF.

This clonotype occurred once. The chain recombines TRBV30 with TRBJ2-7; a weak D match, TRBD1 (6 bases). Trimming took off 6 bases at V and 3 bases at J, with 24 bases between the two ends. The germline V gene encodes CDR1 GTSNPN and CDR2 SVGIG (reference sequence). CDR3 length equals 16 residues. As DNA, the CDR3 is TGTGCCTGCGGGAAACAGGGCCCCGATGCGGGCTACGAGCAGTACTTC. Translated, it gives CACGKQGPDAGYEQYF.